The clone carrying this TCR beta chain was observed once. This entry is derived from a study of blood T cell repertoires in COVID-19. Using immunoSEQ multiplex PCR, the repertoire was profiled, and TCRdb retains in-frame clones only, with some absent. The sample lists about 60,000 clones; more than 70% were seen once. Sequences were obtained from peripheral blood. This clonotype was sampled from a man aged 65 to 85 with acute or convalescent COVID-19.

This CDR3 is CASSKSTGGLEKLFF. The CDR3 DNA sequence: TGTGCCAGCAGCAAATCGACAGGGGGCCTGGAAAAACTGTTTTTT. The V gene is TRBV9, the J gene TRBJ1-4, with 10 positions matching TRBD1. Germline V gene lookup returns CDR1 SGDLS and CDR2 YYNGEE. V shed 4 bases, J shed 8 bases, and the junction held 8 bases outside the gene matches. The CDR3 extends over 15 amino acids.